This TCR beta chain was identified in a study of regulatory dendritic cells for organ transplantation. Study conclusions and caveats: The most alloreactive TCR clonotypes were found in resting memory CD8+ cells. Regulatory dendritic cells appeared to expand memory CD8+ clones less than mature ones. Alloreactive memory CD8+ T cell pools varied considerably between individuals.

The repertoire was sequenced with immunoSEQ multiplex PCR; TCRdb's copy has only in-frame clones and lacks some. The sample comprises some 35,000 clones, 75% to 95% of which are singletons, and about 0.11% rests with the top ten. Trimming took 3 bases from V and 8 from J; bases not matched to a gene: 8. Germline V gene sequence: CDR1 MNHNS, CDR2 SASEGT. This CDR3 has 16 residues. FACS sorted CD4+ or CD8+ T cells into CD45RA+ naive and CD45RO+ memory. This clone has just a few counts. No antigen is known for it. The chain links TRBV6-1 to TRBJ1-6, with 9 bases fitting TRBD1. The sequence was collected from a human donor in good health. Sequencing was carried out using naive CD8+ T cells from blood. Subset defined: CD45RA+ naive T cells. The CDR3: CASSEEAWTGDSPLHF. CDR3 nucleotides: TGTGCCAGCAGTGAGGAGGCTTGGACAGGGGATTCACCCCTCCACTTT.